What follows are 23 T cell receptor beta chains derived from one specimen sequenced in a study of shared clonotypes between healthy human individuals. Here immunoSEQ multiplex PCR was the method, and the copy in TCRdb shows in-frame clones only, minus some. The table records fewer than 850,000 clones, 90% of them present only once. Sequencing was done on a sample of memory CD8+ T cells from PBMCs. Subset described: CD45RO+ cells pooled with CCR7-negative TemRA cells. The receptor source for this set is a man younger than 35 in good health. Some clones in this sample may be carry-over from other donors' samples.

This clone was seen a single time. The J gene is TRBJ1-5, the V gene TRBV10-2; a possible D gene is TRBD1 (6 bases). There are 17 residues in the CDR3. The V gene lost 6 bases and the J gene lost 0 bases, with 18 bases spanning the gap. The V gene's germline CDR1 is WSHSY and CDR2 SAAADI. The CDR3 nucleotides are TGCGCCAGCAGGGACGAAAGGACAGAGAATAGCAATCAGCCCCAGCATTTT. Its translation: CASRDERTENSNQPQHF.

This chain joins TRBV2 and TRBJ2-3; D not resolved. The CDR3 is 12 residues long. V lost 7 bases and J 3 bases, leaving 8 bases between the germline ends. Germline V gene data show CDR1 as SNHLY and CDR2 as FYNNEI. The CDR3 bases are TGTGCCAGCATTGTGAGGACAGATACGCAGTATTTT. Translating it yields CASIVRTDTQYF.

The chain is built from TRBV27 and TRBJ1-4; D uncertain. This CDR3 contains 15 residues. CDR1 is MNHEY, CDR2 SMNVEV, per germline (reference sequence). Trimming removed 3 bases from V and 0 bases from J, with 8 bases in between. CDR3 in amino acids: CASSFALATNEKLFF. DNA for the CDR3: TGTGCCAGCAGTTTTGCACTAGCAACTAATGAAAAACTGTTTTTT.

The chain combines TRBV6-1 with TRBJ2-1; TRBD1 is a possible D gene (5 bases). V lost 3 bases and J 6 bases, leaving 6 bases between the germline ends. The CDR3 extends over 12 amino acids. Germline V gene data show CDR1 as MNHNS and CDR2 as SASEGT. The DNA for the CDR3 is TGTGCCAGCAGTGAGGGGCTCAATGAGCAGTTCTTC. This sequence encodes CASSEGLNEQFF.

This clone was detected only once. The V and J genes are TRBV27 and TRBJ1-5, with D possibly TRBD1 on 6 matching bases. Trimming removed 3 bases from V and 6 bases from J, with 24 bases in between. The CDR3 contains 18 residues. Germline-derived CDR1 and CDR2 are MNHEY and SMNVEV (reference sequence). This CDR3 is CASSFLGGSGVIGQPQHF. The CDR3 coding sequence is TGTGCCAGCAGTTTTTTGGGCGGGTCAGGGGTGATAGGTCAGCCCCAGCATTTT.

V usage is TRBV5-1 and J usage is TRBJ1-1; no reliable D call. V dropped 4 bases and J dropped 1 base, with 14 bases sitting between them. The CDR3 totals 15 residues. Germline CDR1 reads SGHRS; CDR2 reads YFSETQ. CDR3 sequence reads: CASSHALTANTEAFF. In DNA, the CDR3 is TGCGCCAGCAGCCACGCCCTTACAGCGAACACTGAAGCTTTCTTT.

The CDR3 spells CASSLVGTGLSSGQFF. The CDR3 bases are TGTGCCAGCAGTTTAGTGGGGACAGGTCTTTCGTCGGGGCAGTTCTTC. The chain has TRBV6-5 and TRBJ2-1, with 8 bases matching TRBD1. The CDR3 length is 16 residues. V was pared by 4 bases and J by 12 bases, with 17 bases of the junction left unmatched. CDR1 and CDR2 (germline): MNHEY, SVGAGI.

The gene calls are TRBV6-6 and TRBJ1-4; 8 bases map to TRBD1. The CDR3 sequence is 16 residues long. V lost 2 bases, J lost 8 bases, and 10 bases stayed unmatched. In germline, CDR1 is MNHNY, CDR2 SVGAGI (reference sequence). CDR3 bases: TGTGCCAGCAGTTACGGGGCCCCAGGGGGCCGGGAAAAACTGTTTTTT. This sequence encodes CASSYGAPGGREKLFF.

This clone was counted a single time. The chain links TRBV21-1 to TRBJ2-5; the table's D call, TRBD1, was not checked against the DNA. TRBV21-1 is designated a pseudogene. This CDR3 contains 16 residues. The CDR3 spells CASSKAGQIKKETQYF. The CDR3 coding sequence is TGTGCCAGCAGCAAAGCGGGACAGATCAAAAAAGAGACCCAGTACTTC.

The J gene is TRBJ1-2, the V gene TRBV4-3; TRBD1 matches 11 bases. V shed 2 bases, J shed 7 bases, and the junction held 9 bases outside the gene matches. Germline CDR1 reads LGHNA; CDR2 reads YSLEER. CDR3 length equals 16 residues. The CDR3 nucleotides read TGCGCCAGCAGCCAACGGACAGGGGGCCCCCTCGGTGGCTACACCTTC. Encoded protein: CASSQRTGGPLGGYTF.

V usage is TRBV10-2 and J usage is TRBJ2-1, with TRBD1 matching 8 bases. CDR3 length equals 11 residues. CDR1 and CDR2 (germline): WSHSY, SAAADI. The V and J ends lost 8 bases and 6 bases, in that order; junction bases with no gene match: 0. CDR3 region: CASGTGNEQFF. In DNA form, the CDR3 reads TGCGCCAGCGGGACAGGCAATGAGCAGTTCTTC.

The rearrangement uses TRBV6-6 and TRBJ1-1; TRBD1 is a possible D gene (5 bases). With 3 bases removed from V and 5 bases from J, the gap between germline ends came to 10 bases. CDR1 is MNHNY, CDR2 SVGAGI, per germline (reference sequence). CDR3 size: 13 residues. CDR3 in amino acids: CASSYGGRTEAFF. CDR3 bases: TGTGCCAGCAGTTATGGGGGTAGAACTGAAGCTTTCTTT.

The genes are TRBV27 and TRBJ2-5, with 9 bases fitting TRBD1. The junction had 12 bases not matched to a gene; V was cut back by 3 bases and J by 4 bases. Germline CDR1 MNHEY, CDR2 SMNVEV (reference sequence). The CDR3 contains 17 residues. The chain's CDR3 is CASSFGAGTGHGETQYF. DNA for the CDR3: TGTGCCAGCAGTTTCGGAGCCGGGACAGGGCATGGAGAGACCCAGTACTTC.

The chain combines TRBV10-2 with TRBJ2-3; D uncertain. The CDR3 totals 14 residues. V gave up 1 base and J gave up 0 bases, with 5 bases separating them. CDR1 WSHSY and CDR2 SAAADI come from the germline V gene. The CDR3: CASSEYRSTDTQYF. The CDR3 DNA sequence: TGCGCCAGCAGTGAGTACCGGAGCACAGATACGCAGTATTTT.

The gene calls are TRBV7-7 and TRBJ2-2, with D unclear. The V gene's germline CDR1 is SSHAT and CDR2 FNYEAQ (reference sequence). V dropped 5 bases and J dropped 0 bases, with 7 bases sitting between them. This CDR3 has 14 amino acids. This chain's CDR3 is CASSPRPNTGELFF. CDR3 in DNA: TGTGCCAGCAGCCCTAGACCGAACACCGGGGAGCTGTTTTTT.

The chain joins TRBV9 to TRBJ1-2; unclear D gene. The ends were cut back, 3 bases at V and 8 bases at J, with 17 bases in the middle. The length of the CDR3 is 14 residues. The germline CDR1 and CDR2 sequences are SGDLS and YYNGEE. The chain's CDR3 is CASSGTADGDGYTF. In DNA, the CDR3 is TGTGCCAGCAGCGGGACGGCGGACGGTGACGGCTACACCTTC. Variable domain in full (rest from reference TRBV9 and TRBJ1-2): DSGVTQTPKHLITATGQRVTLRCSPRSGDLSVYWYQQSLDQGLQFLIQYYNGEERAKGNILERFSAQQFPDLHSELNLSSLELGDSALYFCASSGTADGDGYTFGSGTRLTVV.

The chain combines TRBV28 with TRBJ2-7; TRBD2 might be the D (6 bases). CDR1 is MDHEN, CDR2 SYDVKM, per germline. Trimming took 2 bases from V and 4 from J, leaving 12 bases between them. The CDR3 sequence is 14 residues long. The CDR3 sequence: CASSLTGRGYEQYF. DNA of the CDR3: TGTGCCAGCAGTTTAACCGGTCGGGGGTACGAGCAGTACTTC.

In this sample, this clone turned up once. The chain is built from TRBV28 and TRBJ1-2, with TRBD1 as a possible D gene (5 bases). CDR3 size: 15 residues. CDR1 is MDHEN, CDR2 SYDVKM, per germline. V was pared by 6 bases and J by 2 bases, with 16 bases between. As DNA, the CDR3 is TGTGCCAGCAGCGACTGGGGCGGAAGCAACTATGGCTACACCTTC. Protein: CASSDWGGSNYGYTF.

The rearrangement joins TRBV7-9 to TRBJ2-1, with 9 bases fitting TRBD2. CDR1 and CDR2 (germline): SEHNR, FQNEAQ (reference sequence). This CDR3 comprises 14 residues. J lost 9 bases, V lost 6 bases, and 9 bases had no gene match. This CDR3 is CASRKPGLAVEQFF. As DNA, the CDR3 is TGTGCCAGCAGAAAACCGGGACTAGCTGTTGAGCAGTTCTTC.

This chain connects TRBV7-9 to TRBJ2-5; 7 bases line up with TRBD1. The CDR3 consists of 15 residues. J gave up 5 bases and V 5 bases, and 11 bases lay outside the gene matches. Per the germline V gene, CDR1 is SEHNR and CDR2 is FQNEAQ (reference sequence). The CDR3 region is CASSSRQGRNETQYF. CDR3 nucleotide sequence: TGTGCCAGCAGCAGCCGACAGGGTAGGAATGAGACCCAGTACTTC.

This chain links TRBV5-6 with TRBJ1-1; 10 nucleotides line up with TRBD1. Germline CDR1 is SGHDT and CDR2 is YYEEEE. CDR3 length: 17 amino acids. The ends lost 1 base at V and 6 bases at J; junction bases unmatched: 12. CDR3 sequence (DNA): TGTGCCAGCAGCTTGTACAGTGTTTGGGACAGGGGACCTGAAGCTTTCTTT. This encodes CASSLYSVWDRGPEAFF.

The rearrangement links TRBV7-9 to TRBJ2-7, with no clear D. The CDR3 has 14 residues. Between the trimmed V and J ends, which lost 4 bases and 1 base, there was a span of 11 bases. The germline CDR1 and CDR2 sequences are SEHNR and FQNEAQ (reference sequence). The CDR3 sequence is CASSSIGQSYEQYF. CDR3 nucleotides: TGTGCCAGCAGCTCGATCGGGCAGTCCTACGAGCAGTACTTC.

This clone was seen more than once but under ten times. This sequence joins TRBV4-2 and TRBJ1-5; TRBD1 aligns across 8 bases. The J segment lost 6 bases and the V segment lost 3 bases, leaving 4 bases of the junction unmatched. Per germline, CDR1 LGHNA and CDR2 YNFKEQ. The CDR3 has 14 amino acids. The CDR3 is CASSQPTGGQPQHF. CDR3 DNA sequence: TGTGCCAGCAGCCAGCCAACAGGGGGTCAGCCCCAGCATTTT.